The text below deals with one TCR beta chain. Antigen specificity is unknown. Libraries for TCR beta were made by quantitative 5'-RACE with molecular barcodes. MiXCR, applied by TCRdb to the 5' RACE reads, yields one record per CDR3 protein. The repertoire holds 700,000 to 1,000,000 distinct CDR3 sequences, with about an eighth as singletons. This entry is derived from a study of CD8 T cells in ankylosing spondylitis. Regarding the study as a whole: Several highly homologous variants made up a TCR beta motif, and this motif appeared characteristic of ankylosing spondylitis blood. Clones tied to disease were said to be significantly enriched in matched ankylosing spondylitis synovial fluid. Disease-linked clones had a CD8+ phenotype and relatively low frequency in peripheral blood. Reactive arthritis synovial fluid and blood previously showed some of these motif variants.

The source is a male donor with ankylosing spondylitis. The sample comprised blood, either unsorted or a sorted T cell fraction (not recorded which).

The CDR3 nucleotides are TGCAGTGCTGGGGGACAGTCTTACAATGAGCAGTTCTTC. Amino acid sequence: CSAGGQSYNEQFF. The chain has TRBV20-1 and TRBJ2-1; 7 bases are shared with TRBD1. The trim removed 5 bases at V and 4 bases at J, leaving 5 bases unmatched. In germline, CDR1 is DFQATT, CDR2 SNEGSKA (reference sequence). The CDR3 has 13 amino acids.